This is a list of T cell receptor beta chains from one sample in a study of T cell repertoires in cytomegalovirus infection. A single record per CDR3 protein comes from TCRdb applying MiXCR to the reads. This repertoire shows some 700,000 distinct CDR3 sequences, under 40% found once; its top ten account for more than 2.5%. Sample: PBMCs. The receptors stem from a human donor in good health (CMV status not recorded). Some clones in this sample may be carry-over from other donors' samples. The conserved cysteine and the conserved F or W are not part of the CDR3 here. Fields, in order: CDR3 protein, V gene, J gene, CDR3 length, clone size. A row's size may be missing; if present it is once, few, many or a size class.

CDR3: ASSPSDRGLWEQY
V: TRBV7-8
J: TRBJ2-7
length: 13
size: many

CDR3: ASSYGQGAGKPQH
V: TRBV6-6
J: TRBJ1-5
length: 13
size: once

CDR3: ASSRTTSGFSYEQY
V: TRBV19
J: TRBJ2-7
length: 14
size: .

CDR3: ASSRLAGTHNEQF
V: TRBV6-5
J: TRBJ2-1
length: 13
size: .

CDR3: ARSSPGQRVNEQY
V: TRBV27
J: TRBJ2-7
length: 13
size: once

CDR3: SVDRQGGKTQY
V: TRBV29-1
J: TRBJ2-5
length: 11
size: .

CDR3: ASSLRAVSGRSSYEQY
V: TRBV7-2
J: TRBJ2-7
length: 16
size: many

CDR3: ASSLPQVVRYNEQF
V: TRBV28
J: TRBJ2-1
length: 14
size: few

CDR3: SVRYNNEQF
V: TRBV29-1
J: TRBJ2-1
length: 9
size: .

CDR3: ATSDSGGSSYNEQF
V: TRBV24-1
J: TRBJ2-1
length: 14
size: .

CDR3: SVDTGYNQPQH
V: TRBV29-1
J: TRBJ1-5
length: 11
size: few

CDR3: ASSLGEGWDPGYT
V: TRBV7-2
J: TRBJ1-2
length: 13
size: few

CDR3: ASSRTSTGELF
V: TRBV7-6
J: TRBJ2-2
length: 11
size: .

CDR3: ASSLPSLYQETQY
V: TRBV7-6
J: TRBJ2-5
length: 13
size: few

CDR3: ASSLVMSYEQY
V: TRBV12-3/TRBV12-4
J: TRBJ2-7
length: 11
size: .

CDR3: ASRWAGRQPQH
V: TRBV28
J: TRBJ1-5
length: 11
size: many

CDR3: ATSDQVTDTQY
V: TRBV24-1
J: TRBJ2-3
length: 11
size: once

CDR3: ASSPRPGSYGYT
V: TRBV28
J: TRBJ1-2
length: 12
size: .

CDR3: SVVVGAEAF
V: TRBV29-1
J: TRBJ1-1
length: 9
size: few

CDR3: ASSLNGGPYGYT
V: TRBV7-3
J: TRBJ1-2
length: 12
size: .

CDR3: ASSSRRLEVNEQF
V: TRBV7-2
J: TRBJ2-1
length: 13
size: many

CDR3: DTLGETGELF
V: TRBV24-1
J: TRBJ2-2
length: 10
size: .

CDR3: ASSFKGGYT
V: TRBV28
J: TRBJ1-2
length: 9
size: .

CDR3: ASSLGVALGEAF
V: TRBV11-1
J: TRBJ1-1
length: 12
size: .

CDR3: SASGPSSYNEQF
V: TRBV20-1
J: TRBJ2-1
length: 12
size: .

CDR3: SASRQSDWRAYEQY
V: TRBV20-1
J: TRBJ2-7
length: 14
size: .

CDR3: ASSLGGVFTGGKNSPLH
V: TRBV7-2
J: TRBJ1-6
length: 17
size: many

CDR3: SVERMDRGGITEAF
V: TRBV29-1
J: TRBJ1-1
length: 14
size: few

CDR3: ASSDTPNTEAF
V: TRBV28
J: TRBJ1-1
length: 11
size: few

CDR3: ASILRGGTTDTQY
V: TRBV28
J: TRBJ2-3
length: 13
size: .

CDR3: ASERDRVRGGNQPQH
V: TRBV6-1
J: TRBJ1-5
length: 15
size: .

CDR3: ASSEGTHTGELF
V: TRBV2
J: TRBJ2-2
length: 12
size: few

CDR3: ASSQDGGTGDEQY
V: TRBV4-2
J: TRBJ2-7
length: 13
size: few

CDR3: ASSLLGVSNQPQH
V: TRBV28
J: TRBJ1-5
length: 13
size: .

CDR3: ASSPDGWETPEAF
V: TRBV18
J: TRBJ1-1
length: 13
size: few

CDR3: DSSDCVQSQETQY
V: TRBV2
J: TRBJ2-5
length: 13
size: .

CDR3: ASRVHTGGFSEAF
V: TRBV12-3/TRBV12-4
J: TRBJ1-1
length: 13
size: .

CDR3: ASRGSSYNSPLH
V: TRBV6-1
J: TRBJ1-6
length: 12
size: .

CDR3: ASSYSRSGFGEKLF
V: TRBV6-6
J: TRBJ1-4
length: 14
size: .

CDR3: ASLPLSGMGVNEQF
V: TRBV28
J: TRBJ2-1
length: 14
size: .

CDR3: ASSPFGQGGTGELF
V: TRBV12-3/TRBV12-4
J: TRBJ2-2
length: 14
size: .

CDR3: ASSLERGETQY
V: TRBV7-2
J: TRBJ2-5
length: 11
size: many

CDR3: ASSFFRGDSEQY
V: TRBV12-3/TRBV12-4
J: TRBJ2-7
length: 12
size: .

CDR3: ASSVGVPRGPYEQY
V: TRBV12-3/TRBV12-4
J: TRBJ2-7
length: 14
size: few

CDR3: ASSTQREIRYNEQF
V: TRBV28
J: TRBJ2-1
length: 14
size: few

CDR3: ASSPHGDRLF
V: TRBV7-6
J: TRBJ1-4
length: 10
size: .

CDR3: ASSPGPTTYGEQY
V: TRBV5-1
J: TRBJ2-7
length: 13
size: .

CDR3: ASSLLRSSYEQY
V: TRBV28
J: TRBJ2-7
length: 12
size: .

CDR3: SAQDGAKNIQY
V: TRBV29-1
J: TRBJ2-4
length: 11
size: .

CDR3: ASRLQPNTDTQY
V: TRBV2
J: TRBJ2-3
length: 12
size: .

CDR3: ASSPPTSANYEQY
V: TRBV28
J: TRBJ2-7
length: 13
size: once